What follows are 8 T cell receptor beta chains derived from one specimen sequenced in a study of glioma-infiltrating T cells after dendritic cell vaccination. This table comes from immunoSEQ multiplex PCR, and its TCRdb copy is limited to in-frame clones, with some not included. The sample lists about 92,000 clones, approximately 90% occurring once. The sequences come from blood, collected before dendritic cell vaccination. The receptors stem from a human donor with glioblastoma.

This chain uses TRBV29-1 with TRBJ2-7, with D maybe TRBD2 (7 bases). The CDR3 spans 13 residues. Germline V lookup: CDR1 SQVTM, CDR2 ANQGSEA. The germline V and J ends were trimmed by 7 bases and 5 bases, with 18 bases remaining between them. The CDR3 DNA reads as TGCAGCGGGGGGGCGGGGGATAAAGACGAGCAGTACTTC. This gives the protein CSGGAGDKDEQYF.

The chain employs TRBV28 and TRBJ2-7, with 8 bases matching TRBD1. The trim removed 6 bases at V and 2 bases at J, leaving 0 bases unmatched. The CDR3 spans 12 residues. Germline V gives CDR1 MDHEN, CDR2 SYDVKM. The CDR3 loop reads CASRDRAYEQYF. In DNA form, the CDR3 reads TGTGCCAGCAGGGACAGGGCCTACGAGCAGTACTTC.

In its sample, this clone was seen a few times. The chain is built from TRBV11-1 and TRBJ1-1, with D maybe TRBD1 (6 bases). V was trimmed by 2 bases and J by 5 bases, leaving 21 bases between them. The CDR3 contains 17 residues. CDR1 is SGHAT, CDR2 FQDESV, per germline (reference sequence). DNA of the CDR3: TGTGCCAGCAGCTTACATTCCCAGATGGGGGCTAGGACTGAAGCTTTCTTT. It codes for CASSLHSQMGARTEAFF.

CDR3 residues: CASSELASNEKLFF. The CDR3 coding sequence is TGTGCCAGCAGTGAACTAGCTAGTAATGAAAAACTGTTTTTT. The J gene is TRBJ1-4, the V gene TRBV6-1; D remains ambiguous. The V and J ends lost 2 bases and 4 bases respectively, with 8 bases between them. The CDR3 is 14 residues long. Germline V gene lookup returns CDR1 MNHNS and CDR2 SASEGT.

In DNA, the CDR3 is TGTGCCAGCAGCCAAGAAAGGTCGGGGGCAGATACGCAGTATTTT. This encodes CASSQERSGADTQYF. The rearrangement joins TRBV4-2 to TRBJ2-3, with D maybe TRBD2 (6 bases). CDR1 and CDR2 from the germline V gene are LGHNA and YNFKEQ. The CDR3 is 15 residues long. V gave up 0 bases and J gave up 4 bases, with 11 bases separating them.

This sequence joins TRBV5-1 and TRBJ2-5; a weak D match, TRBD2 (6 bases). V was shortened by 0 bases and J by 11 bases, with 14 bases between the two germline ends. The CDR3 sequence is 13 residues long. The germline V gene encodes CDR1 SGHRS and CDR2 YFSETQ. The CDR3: CASSLEARESQYF. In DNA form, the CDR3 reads TGCGCCAGCAGCTTGGAAGCGCGGGAATCTCAGTACTTC. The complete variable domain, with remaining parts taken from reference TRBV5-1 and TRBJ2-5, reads KAGVTQTPRYLIKTRGQQVTLSCSPISGHRSVSWYQQTPGQGLQFLFEYFSETQRNKGNFPGRFSGRQFSNSRSEMNVSTLELGDSALYLCASSLEARESQYFGPGTRLLVL.

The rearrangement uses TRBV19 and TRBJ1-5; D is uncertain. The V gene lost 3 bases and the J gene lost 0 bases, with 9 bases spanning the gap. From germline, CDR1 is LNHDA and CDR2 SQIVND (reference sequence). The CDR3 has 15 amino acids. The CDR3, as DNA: TGTGCCAGTAGTATCGAGGAATATAGCAATCAGCCCCAGCATTTT. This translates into CASSIEEYSNQPQHF.

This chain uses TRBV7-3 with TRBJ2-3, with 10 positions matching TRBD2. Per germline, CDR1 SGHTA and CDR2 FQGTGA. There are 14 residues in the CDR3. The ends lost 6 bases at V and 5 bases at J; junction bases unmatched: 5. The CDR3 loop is CASRSGGAKDTQYF. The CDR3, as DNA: TGTGCCAGCAGAAGCGGGGGGGCAAAAGATACGCAGTATTTT.